The next 32 T cell receptor beta chains were all read from a single sample in a study of cytomegalovirus exposure and HLA in healthy donors. PCR used 60 Vbeta primers and 13 Jbeta primers. Produced via immunoSEQ multiplex PCR; TCRdb's table is partial and in-frame only. Of some 160,000 clones listed, 70% to 90% are singletons. Sequencing was carried out using PBMCs. These TCRs come from a man aged 25 to 40 in good health and CMV-seropositive.

The chain uses TRBV19 and TRBJ1-5, with D perhaps TRBD1 (5 bases). V lost 4 bases and J 4 bases, leaving 14 bases between the germline ends. The CDR3 is 15 amino acids. In germline, CDR1 is LNHDA, CDR2 SQIVND (reference sequence). The CDR3 sequence: CASSNRPGGNQPQHF. The CDR3 nucleotides read TGTGCCAGTAGTAATCGCCCCGGGGGGAATCAGCCCCAGCATTTT.

This sequence joins TRBV5-4 and TRBJ1-4; TRBD1 matches at 7 bases. Trimming cost V 4 bases and J 12 bases; bases outside gene matches: 12. CDR3 size: 14 residues. Germline CDR1 reads SGHNT; CDR2 reads YYREEE (reference sequence). Here the CDR3 DNA reads TGTGCCAGCAGCCTCGATCGGACAGGAACCGAACTGTTTTTT. Translation gives CASSLDRTGTELFF.

The CDR3 sequence is CASSSGTRGYEQYF. In DNA form, the CDR3 reads TGTGCCAGCAGCTCCGGGACGCGGGGCTACGAGCAGTACTTC. The rearrangement uses TRBV13 and TRBJ2-7; a possible D gene is TRBD2 (6 bases). CDR3 length: 14 amino acids. V gave up 4 bases and J gave up 3 bases, with 13 bases separating them. Germline values: CDR1 PRHDT, CDR2 FYEKMQ (reference sequence). Based on the CDR3 plus reference TRBV13 and TRBJ2-7, the full variable domain is AAGVIQSPRHLIKEKRETATLKCYPIPRHDTVYWYQQGPGQDPQFLISFYEKMQSDKGSIPDRFSAQQFSDYHSELNMSSLELGDSALYFCASSSGTRGYEQYFGPGTRLTVT.

The chain has TRBV9 and TRBJ2-2, with D perhaps matching TRBD1 (6 bases). The CDR3 has 15 amino acids. From germline, CDR1 is SGDLS and CDR2 YYNGEE. V lost 2 bases and J lost 3, with 11 bases in between. CDR3 DNA: TGTGCCAGCAGCGTCACAACAGGGTACACCGGGGAGCTGTTTTTT. Residues: CASSVTTGYTGELFF.

The chain joins TRBV4-1 to TRBJ2-1; weak D call: TRBD2 (6 bases). Trimming shortened V by 3 bases and J by 4 bases, and 13 bases separated the two germline ends. The V gene's germline CDR1 is MGHRA and CDR2 YSYEKL. The CDR3 loop spans 15 amino acids. CDR3 residues: CASSQQLAAYNEQFF. Here the CDR3 DNA reads TGCGCCAGCAGCCAGCAACTAGCAGCATACAATGAGCAGTTCTTC.

This chain joins TRBV5-4 and TRBJ1-2; TRBD1 aligns across 10 bases. The CDR3 has 15 amino acids. CDR1 and CDR2 (germline): SGHNT, YYREEE (reference sequence). V was pared by 4 bases and J by 8 bases, with 11 bases of the junction left unmatched. CDR3 sequence: CASSPSTTGGRGYTF. CDR3 coding DNA: TGTGCCAGCAGCCCCAGCACGACAGGGGGCCGGGGCTACACCTTC.

The chain is built from TRBV11-3 and TRBJ1-1, with D uncertain. The V end lost 3 bases, the J end lost 4 bases, and 12 bases lay between the germline ends. Germline V gene sequence: CDR1 SGHNT, CDR2 YENEEA. The CDR3 sequence is 14 residues long. The CDR3 protein is CASSFRGMGTEAFF. The CDR3 nucleotides read TGTGCCAGCAGCTTCCGCGGGATGGGCACTGAAGCTTTCTTT.

A note on this clone: Germline is not matched at one junction end, which may reflect a read error. The rearrangement joins TRBV7-7 to TRBJ2-1; 9 bases map to TRBD2. CDR1 is SSHAT, CDR2 FNYEAQ, per germline (reference sequence). This CDR3 has 16 residues. CDR3 amino acids: CASSPILAGASNEQFF. The CDR3 bases are TGTGCTAGCAGCCCTATTTTAGCGGGAGCTAGCAATGAGCAGTTCTTC.

This chain connects TRBV10-3 to TRBJ1-2; no definite D call. The CDR3 has 13 residues. V was cut by 5 bases and J by 2 bases, with 9 bases left in between. Germline values: CDR1 ENHRY, CDR2 SYGVKD. The CDR3 region is CAISTASNYGYTF. The CDR3 DNA is TGTGCCATCAGTACAGCCTCAAACTATGGCTACACCTTC.

This clone has more than one count but fewer than ten. V is TRBV25-1 and J is TRBJ1-4, with a tentative D call TRBD1 (6 bases). V was trimmed by 4 bases and J by 4 bases, leaving 13 bases between them. Germline CDR1 is MGHDK and CDR2 is SYGVNS. The length of the CDR3 is 15 residues. The CDR3: CASSGSTGFNEKLFF. CDR3 sequence (DNA): TGTGCCAGCAGTGGATCGACAGGCTTTAATGAAAAACTGTTTTTT.

The V call is TRBV5-4, the J call TRBJ2-7; D is possibly TRBD2 (5 bases). Germline V gene sequence: CDR1 SGHNT, CDR2 YYREEE (reference sequence). Between the trimmed V and J ends, which lost 0 bases and 5 bases, there was a span of 15 bases. The CDR3 is 15 residues long. CDR3 nucleotides: TGTGCCAGCAGCTTGGGGGGTATGAGGGCCAACGAGCAGTACGTC. As protein: CASSLGGMRANEQYV.

The chain has TRBV5-1 and TRBJ2-3; unclear D gene. This CDR3 region has 16 residues. Looked up from germline, CDR1 is SGHRS and CDR2 is YFSETQ. V lost 5 bases to trimming and J lost 2 bases, with 18 bases between them. Written as DNA, the CDR3 is TGCGCCAGCAGGTCTTTTCTAGGCACACACACAGATACGCAGTATTTT. This sequence encodes CASRSFLGTHTDTQYF. The full variable domain, with the rest looked up from reference TRBV5-1 and TRBJ2-3, is KAGVTQTPRYLIKTRGQQVTLSCSPISGHRSVSWYQQTPGQGLQFLFEYFSETQRNKGNFPGRFSGRQFSNSRSEMNVSTLELGDSALYLCASRSFLGTHTDTQYFGPGTRLTVL.

The sample holds one count of this clone. The chain is built from TRBV9 and TRBJ1-3, with D hard to call. Germline loops: CDR1 SGDLS, CDR2 YYNGEE. V gave up 0 bases and J gave up 0 bases, with 7 bases separating them. The CDR3 runs 15 residues. As DNA, the CDR3 is TGTGCCAGCAGCGTAGGAGGGAACTCTGGAAACACCATATATTTT. This sequence encodes CASSVGGNSGNTIYF.

This clone has more than one count but fewer than ten. The V call is TRBV5-1, the J call TRBJ2-3; 14 nucleotides align to TRBD2. This CDR3 has 20 amino acids. Germline CDR1 reads SGHRS; CDR2 reads YFSETQ. With V trimmed by 1 base and J by 0 bases, 10 bases remained unmatched. CDR3 protein: CASSLTPGTSGGASTDTQYF. In DNA form, the CDR3 reads TGCGCCAGCAGCTTGACTCCCGGGACTAGCGGGGGAGCTAGCACAGATACGCAGTATTTT.

The CDR3 spells CASSLSYRTGDYGYTF. The CDR3 region has the DNA TGTGCCAGCAGCTTAAGTTATCGGACAGGGGACTATGGCTACACCTTC. V is TRBV7-2 and J is TRBJ1-2; 9 nucleotides line up with TRBD1. This CDR3 region has 16 residues. Germline V gene sequence: CDR1 SGHTA, CDR2 FQGNSA. V was pared by 2 bases and J by 3 bases, with 7 bases of the junction left unmatched.

The chain carries TRBV5-8 and TRBJ2-1, with 12 bases matching TRBD2. The CDR3 contains 20 residues. V shed 0 bases and J 0 bases; nucleotides not matched to a gene: 10. The V gene's germline CDR1 is SGHTS and CDR2 YDEGEE. In DNA form, the CDR3 reads TGTGCCAGCAGCTTGGCCGTGACTAGCGGGGGTACGAGCTCCTACAATGAGCAGTTCTTC. Amino acid sequence: CASSLAVTSGGTSSYNEQFF.

The chain joins TRBV16 to TRBJ2-3; TRBD2 might be the D (6 bases). The CDR3 spans 15 residues. V was trimmed by 0 bases and J by 2 bases, leaving 9 bases between them. Looked up from germline, CDR1 is KGHSY and CDR2 is FQNENV. The CDR3 is CASSQSLRDTDTQYF. The CDR3, as DNA: TGTGCCAGCAGCCAATCCCTGCGGGACACAGATACGCAGTATTTT.

The rearrangement joins TRBV5-6 to TRBJ1-2; tentatively, D is TRBD1 (6 bases). The germline V gene has CDR1 SGHDT and CDR2 YYEEEE. Trimming left V 4 bases short and J 7 bases short, with 11 bases between. The CDR3 is made up of 12 amino acids. CDR3 nucleotides: TGTGCCAGCAGCACGGGACATATTGGCTACACCTTC. It is translated as CASSTGHIGYTF.

J is TRBJ2-2 and V is TRBV5-5; no reliable D call. Germline CDR1 reads SGHKS; CDR2 reads YYEKEE (reference sequence). This CDR3 is built from 12 residues. V was trimmed by 4 bases and J by 9 bases, leaving 10 bases between them. The CDR3 protein is CASSASARELFF. Written as DNA, the CDR3 is TGTGCCAGCAGCGCGAGTGCCAGGGAGCTGTTTTTT. Using reference TRBV5-5 and TRBJ2-2 for the parts outside the CDR3, the full variable domain is DAGVTQSPTHLIKTRGQQVTLRCSPISGHKSVSWYQQVLGQGPQFIFQYYEKEERGRGNFPDRFSARQFPNYSSELNVNALLLGDSALYLCASSASARELFFGEGSRLTVL.

The genes are TRBV18 and TRBJ2-3, with 11 nucleotides matching TRBD2. The V gene's germline CDR1 is KGHSH and CDR2 LQKENI. Unmatched junction bases numbered 6, after V lost 6 bases and J lost 7 bases. The CDR3 covers 14 residues. The CDR3 DNA reads TGTGCCAGCTCGCCCACTAGCGGGAGACATACGCAGTATTTT. Translating gives CASSPTSGRHTQYF.

The chain has TRBV9 and TRBJ1-2; the D gene is possibly TRBD1 (6 bases). Looked up from germline, CDR1 is SGDLS and CDR2 is YYNGEE. This CDR3 comprises 14 residues. Trimming took 2 bases from V and 7 from J, leaving 15 bases between them. The CDR3: CASSVGGRSVGYTF. The DNA for the CDR3 is TGTGCCAGCAGCGTGGGGGGGCGATCGGTTGGCTACACCTTC.

V and J are TRBV7-6 and TRBJ2-7, with D possibly matching TRBD2 (5 bases). The V end lost 1 base, the J end lost 0 bases, and 10 bases lay between the germline ends. The CDR3 runs 15 residues. The germline CDR1 and CDR2 sequences are SGHVS and FNYEAQ. The CDR3 DNA reads TGTGCCAGCAGCTTAGGTGGGAGAGGCTCCTACGAGCAGTACTTC. Protein: CASSLGGRGSYEQYF.

The chain links TRBV7-8 to TRBJ1-6; D ambiguous. Trimming pared 5 bases from V and 8 bases from J, leaving 13 bases between. CDR3 length equals 14 residues. CDR1 is SGHVS and CDR2 is FQNEAQ in the germline V gene. As DNA, the CDR3 is TGTGCCAGCAGCGGTCGGGATCCTCATTCACCCCTCCACTTT. It is translated as CASSGRDPHSPLHF.

The chain uses TRBV6-5 and TRBJ2-1; 12 bases fit TRBD2. CDR3 length: 15 residues. Trimming removed 6 bases from V and 14 bases from J; junction bases left unmatched: 14. The germline V gene encodes CDR1 MNHEY and CDR2 SVGAGI. In DNA form, the CDR3 reads TGTGCCAGCAGCCCCCAGGGCACTAGCGGGAGGTCGGAGTTCTTC. Amino acid sequence: CASSPQGTSGRSEFF.

V is TRBV18 and J is TRBJ1-5; a possible D gene is TRBD1 (5 bases). Looked up from germline, CDR1 is KGHSH and CDR2 is LQKENI. CDR3 length equals 14 residues. V dropped 4 bases and J dropped 5 bases, with 12 bases sitting between them. The CDR3 DNA reads as TGTGCCAGCTCACTTTCGGGCAGGGATCAGCCCCAGCATTTT. Its translation is CASSLSGRDQPQHF.

The V and J genes are TRBV7-9 and TRBJ2-1; possible D gene TRBD1, 5 bases. CDR1 is SEHNR, CDR2 FQNEAQ, per germline (reference sequence). Trimming removed 5 bases from V and 6 bases from J, with 8 bases in between. This CDR3 is 12 amino acids long. CDR3 protein: CASSTQGNEQFF. CDR3 in DNA: TGTGCCAGCAGCACGCAGGGCAATGAGCAGTTCTTC.

The CDR3 DNA sequence: TGTGCCAGCAGCTTATCCCCTAGCGGGAGTGCCGGTTACAATGAGCAGTTCTTC. Translating it yields CASSLSPSGSAGYNEQFF. V and J are TRBV7-2 and TRBJ2-1; 10 positions match TRBD2. CDR1 is SGHTA and CDR2 is FQGNSA in the germline V gene. The CDR3 sequence is 18 residues long. V trimming: 2 bases; J trimming: 4 bases; junction bases outside the gene matches: 11.

The chain couples TRBV5-5 to TRBJ2-3; 9 bases line up with TRBD2. Unmatched junction bases numbered 4, after V lost 2 bases and J lost 3 bases. The CDR3 is 15 residues long. Germline assignment: CDR1 SGHKS and CDR2 YYEKEE (reference sequence). The CDR3 spells CASSLSLAGTDTQYF. CDR3 DNA sequence: TGTGCCAGCAGCTTAAGTCTAGCGGGAACAGATACGCAGTATTTT. The entire variable domain, with the rest obtained from reference TRBV5-5 and TRBJ2-3, is as follows: DAGVTQSPTHLIKTRGQQVTLRCSPISGHKSVSWYQQVLGQGPQFIFQYYEKEERGRGNFPDRFSARQFPNYSSELNVNALLLGDSALYLCASSLSLAGTDTQYFGPGTRLTVL.

This clone was counted a single time. This chain uses TRBV6-1 with TRBJ2-5, with 7 bases matching TRBD2. The germline V gene encodes CDR1 MNHNS and CDR2 SASEGT. CDR3 length equals 14 residues. V trimming: 1 base; J trimming: 4 bases; junction bases outside the gene matches: 3. CDR3 in DNA: TGTGCCAGCAGTGAAGGGGGGGGAGGAGAGACCCAGTACTTC. It translates to CASSEGGGGETQYF.

In regard to this clone: One end of the junction varies from germline; a read error may be responsible. CDR3 loop: CASSLGDTREKLFF. The CDR3 DNA follows: TGTGCCAGCAGTTTGGGGGACACCCGGGAAAAACTGTTTTTT. The chain couples TRBV5-5 to TRBJ1-4; TRBD1 might be the D (6 bases). The CDR3 consists of 14 residues. CDR1 SGHKS and CDR2 YYEKEE come from the germline V gene (reference sequence).

The CDR3 loop reads CASSLVQGRDSNQPQHF. CDR3 nucleotides: TGTGCCAGCAGCTTGGTACAGGGAAGAGATAGCAATCAGCCCCAGCATTTT. The chain couples TRBV5-8 to TRBJ1-5; perhaps TRBD1 as D (6 bases). This CDR3 spans 17 amino acids. Trimming took off 0 bases at V and 0 bases at J, with 13 bases between the two ends. The germline V gene has CDR1 SGHTS and CDR2 YDEGEE.

The chain has TRBV19 and TRBJ2-5; 7 nucleotides line up with TRBD2. V shed 6 bases and J 5 bases; nucleotides not matched to a gene: 21. The CDR3 totals 18 residues. Per germline, CDR1 LNHDA and CDR2 SQIVND (reference sequence). CDR3: CASSRSFLVGGPGETQYF. The CDR3 DNA is TGTGCCAGTAGCAGGTCCTTCCTCGTGGGAGGGCCCGGGGAGACCCAGTACTTC.